This passage covers 25 T cell receptor beta chains from one sample sequenced in a study of post-analysis software for immune sequencing data (dated by TCRdb to 2014 to 2015). Broader findings and caveats from the paper: Patients showed significantly higher frequencies than controls for roughly 5 TRBV segments, among them TRBV5-6, TRBV5-1 and TRBV20-1.

Library prep was done by PCR. TCRdb names Illumina HiSeq 2500 as the instrument used. Unique molecular identifiers were incorporated into TCR beta cDNA libraries to reduce PCR and sequencing biases. The raw public reads went through TCRdb reprocessing: fastp at Q25, MiXCR clone calling, in-frame beta chains kept. Every distinct CDR3 protein forms one entry, paired with its most common genes and DNA. The sample profile shows about 770,000 distinct CDR3 sequences; around 45% of them were found once. 4.9% of the sample belongs to the ten largest clones. These receptors' antigens are unknown. Specimen: blood. The receptors come from a girl between 10 and 17 years old with multiple sclerosis.

The chain employs TRBV20-1 and TRBJ1-1; TRBD1 agrees at 7 bases. With V trimmed by 6 bases and J by 8 bases, 12 bases remained unmatched. Per the germline V gene, CDR1 is DFQATT and CDR2 is SNEGSKA (reference sequence). The CDR3 loop spans 13 amino acids. Here the CDR3 reads CSAPTGRSTEAFF. Written as DNA, the CDR3 is TGCAGTGCGCCGACAGGGCGCTCAACCGAAGCTTTCTTT.

The rearrangement links TRBV20-1 to TRBJ2-7; D not certain. Germline-derived CDR1 and CDR2 are DFQATT and SNEGSKA (reference sequence). V shed 6 bases and J shed 7 bases, with 13 bases lying between them. This CDR3 region has 11 residues. CDR3 bases: TGCAGTGCCGTAACCCAAGGGGAGCAGTACTTC. Its protein is CSAVTQGEQYF.

The sample holds a few counts of this clonotype. CDR3 region: CASSLVLGRGTDTQYF. The CDR3 region has the DNA TGTGCCAGCAGCTTAGTCCTAGGCCGAGGGACAGATACGCAGTATTTT. The V gene is TRBV7-2, the J gene TRBJ2-3; D may be TRBD2 (5 bases). The germline V and J ends were trimmed by 1 base and 3 bases, with 14 bases remaining between them. Germline V gene data show CDR1 as SGHTA and CDR2 as FQGNSA. The CDR3 consists of 16 residues.

This chain joins TRBV6-6 and TRBJ1-1, with TRBD1 matching over 10 bases. The CDR3 consists of 16 residues. V was clipped by 6 bases and J by 4 bases; unmatched bases: 11. Germline V CDR1 and CDR2: MNHNY, SVGAGI (reference sequence). The DNA for the CDR3 is TGTGCCAGCAGGACAGGGGGCGGGAGAGTAGGCACTGAAGCTTTCTTT. It codes for CASRTGGGRVGTEAFF.

The rearrangement links TRBV30 to TRBJ1-1; perhaps TRBD1 as D (5 bases). V lost 5 bases and J lost 7, with 17 bases in between. The CDR3 has 13 amino acids. CDR1 is GTSNPN, CDR2 SVGIG, per germline (reference sequence). As DNA, the CDR3 is TGTGCCTGGCGAGGAGGGGATAAGCATGAAGCTTTCTTT. This sequence encodes CAWRGGDKHEAFF. Based on the CDR3 plus reference TRBV30 and TRBJ1-1, the full variable domain is SQTIHQWPATLVQPVGSPLSLECTVEGTSNPNLYWYRQAAGRGLQLLFYSVGIGQISSEVPQNLSASRPQDRQFILSSKKLLLSDSGFYLCAWRGGDKHEAFFGQGTRLTVV.

This clonotype was counted a single time. This rearrangement joins TRBV28 to TRBJ2-3, with TRBD1 as a possible D gene (5 bases). Trimming shortened V by 5 bases and J by 10 bases, and 13 bases separated the two germline ends. Germline values: CDR1 MDHEN, CDR2 SYDVKM. The CDR3 consists of 12 residues. Here the CDR3 reads CASSPGTGSQYF. CDR3 coding DNA: TGTGCCAGCAGTCCAGGAACAGGCTCGCAGTATTTT.

The chain joins TRBV7-2 to TRBJ2-5; D call uncertain. This CDR3 is 15 amino acids long. Trimming took off 0 bases at V and 5 bases at J, with 13 bases between the two ends. CDR1 is SGHTA, CDR2 FQGNSA, per germline. The CDR3 DNA sequence: TGTGCCAGCAGCTTAGCGACGGACCCGTCGGAGACCCAGTACTTC. Translation gives CASSLATDPSETQYF.

This chain links TRBV20-1 with TRBJ1-4; D gene ambiguous. Trimming cost V 6 bases and J 8 bases, with 13 bases left between them. This CDR3 spans 12 amino acids. Germline V gene lookup returns CDR1 DFQATT and CDR2 SNEGSKA (reference sequence). CDR3 region: CSAAEGSEKLFF. The CDR3 coding sequence is TGCAGTGCCGCAGAGGGTAGCGAAAAACTGTTTTTT.

In the case of this clonotype: A junction boundary mismatches the germline segment, possibly from a read error. The gene calls are TRBV7-2 and TRBJ2-7; 8 bases are shared with TRBD2. Germline-derived CDR1 and CDR2 are SGHTA and FQGNSA. The CDR3 sequence is 13 residues long. As DNA, the CDR3 is TGTGCCAGCAGCTTAGTTACCCAGCGGGAGCTGTACTTC. Amino acid sequence: CASSLVTQRELYF.

This clonotype was detected ten times or more. CDR3 coding DNA: TGCAGCGCAAGACAGGGGGACTATGGCTACACCTTC. Translation gives CSARQGDYGYTF. The V call is TRBV20-1, the J call TRBJ1-2; 9 positions match TRBD1. The CDR3 spans 12 residues. Germline V gives CDR1 DFQATT, CDR2 SNEGSKA (reference sequence).

There are a few counts of this clonotype. The chain has TRBV6-5 and TRBJ1-4; no clear D gene. Germline lookup yields CDR1 MNHEY and CDR2 SVGAGI. Trimming removed 0 bases at V and 10 bases at J, with 15 bases between. The CDR3 totals 15 residues. CDR3 region: CASSYSPRRVAKLFF. In DNA, the CDR3 is TGTGCCAGCAGTTACTCCCCCCGCCGGGTGGCAAAACTGTTTTTT.

This clonotype was seen ten or more times. V is TRBV12-3 or TRBV12-4 and J is TRBJ2-1, with TRBD1 identical over 7 bases. V gave up 5 bases and J gave up 7 bases; unmatched junction bases: 5. This CDR3 has 13 amino acids. CDR3 nucleotides: TGTGCCAGCAGTCCGGGGACAGCGAATGAGCAGTTCTTC. Encoded protein: CASSPGTANEQFF.

The V and J genes are TRBV28 and TRBJ1-2, with D unresolved. V lost 5 bases and J 1 base, leaving 14 bases between the germline ends. The germline V gene has CDR1 MDHEN and CDR2 SYDVKM. CDR3 length: 15 amino acids. CDR3 sequence (DNA): TGTGCCAGCAGTCCGTGGACGGATCTTAACTATGGCTACACCTTC. Amino acid sequence: CASSPWTDLNYGYTF.

This chain links TRBV29-1 with TRBJ2-3, with 9 bases fitting TRBD1. The V gene end was trimmed by 4 bases and the J gene end by 10 bases; junction bases not matched to a gene: 3. The CDR3 is 11 residues long. Germline assignment: CDR1 SQVTM and CDR2 ANQGSEA. Here the CDR3 DNA reads TGCAGCGTTGCACGACAGGGGGCGCAGTATTTT. It translates to CSVARQGAQYF.

This chain connects TRBV21-1 to TRBJ1-5; TRBD1, as called in the table, went unchecked against the DNA. TRBV21-1 is given as a pseudogene. CDR3 length: 21 residues. The CDR3 sequence is CASSLYKDREVLYLSNQPQHF. CDR3 DNA: TGTGCCAGCAGCTTGTATAAGGACAGGGAAGTTTTATATTTGAGCAATCAGCCCCAGCATTTT.

V gene TRBV5-1 combines with J gene TRBJ2-1; TRBD2 aligns across 10 bases. Germline V CDR1 and CDR2: SGHRS, YFSETQ. The CDR3 is 18 residues long. Trimming removed 1 base from V and 8 bases from J; junction bases left unmatched: 15. This chain's CDR3 is CASSLSVLAGVVGYEQFF. DNA of the CDR3: TGCGCCAGCAGCTTGAGTGTCCTAGCGGGAGTGGTTGGGTATGAGCAGTTCTTC.

V gene TRBV24-1 combines with J gene TRBJ2-7, with TRBD1 matching over 7 bases. Looked up from germline, CDR1 is KGHDR and CDR2 is SFDVKD. V gave up 2 bases and J gave up 3 bases; unmatched junction bases: 0. The CDR3 runs 13 residues. CDR3 DNA: TGTGCCACCAGTGATTCAGGGGGCTACGAGCAGTACTTC. It encodes CATSDSGGYEQYF.

The genes are TRBV5-1 and TRBJ2-5, with TRBD2 as a possible D gene (6 bases). Trimming left V 4 bases short and J 4 bases short, with 17 bases between. CDR1 SGHRS and CDR2 YFSETQ come from the germline V gene. This CDR3 spans 15 amino acids. The CDR3 region is CASSNGNVGGETQYF. CDR3 in DNA: TGCGCCAGCAGCAATGGTAACGTGGGAGGAGAGACCCAGTACTTC.

This clonotype was seen a few times. The gene calls are TRBV20-1 and TRBJ2-7, with D perhaps TRBD2 (5 bases). CDR3 length: 16 residues. Trimming left V 2 bases short and J 1 base short, with 18 bases between. Germline CDR1 is DFQATT and CDR2 is SNEGSKA (reference sequence). The CDR3 region has the DNA TGCAGTGCTAGATTTCCCCGGACTCCAACATCCTACGAGCAGTACTTC. Its translation is CSARFPRTPTSYEQYF.

In its sample, this clonotype was seen once. This chain joins TRBV12-3 or TRBV12-4 and TRBJ2-4; D is possibly TRBD1 (6 bases). The DNA end is a closer match to TRBJ2-7, so the J assignment may be wrong. The CDR3 length is 17 residues. The CDR3 reads CASSPGDKTKGNYEQYF. The CDR3 bases are TGTGCCAGCAGTCCCGGGGACAAAACTAAGGGAAACTACGAGCAGTACTTC.

The chain is built from TRBV5-1 and TRBJ1-1; the D is unclear. CDR1 SGHRS and CDR2 YFSETQ come from the germline V gene. V dropped 4 bases and J dropped 3 bases, with 13 bases sitting between them. The CDR3 contains 14 residues. The CDR3 nucleotides are TGCGCCAGCAGCCCACACGTCGGGGACACTGAAGCTTTCTTT. Protein sequence: CASSPHVGDTEAFF.

V is TRBV19 and J is TRBJ2-7, with 10 bases fitting TRBD1. The CDR3 sequence is 15 residues long. Germline CDR1 and CDR2: LNHDA and SQIVND (reference sequence). Unmatched junction bases numbered 16, after V lost 5 bases and J lost 12 bases. CDR3: CASSPTGTGAGLRYF. In nucleotides, the CDR3 is TGTGCCAGTAGTCCCACCGGGACAGGGGCAGGGCTTCGGTACTTC.

The gene calls are TRBV5-1 and TRBJ2-2; weak D call: TRBD2 (6 bases). The CDR3 is 13 residues long. The ends were cut back, 4 bases at V and 7 bases at J, with 11 bases in the middle. Germline V gene data show CDR1 as SGHRS and CDR2 as YFSETQ. The CDR3 sequence: CASSASTSGELFF. The CDR3 coding sequence is TGCGCCAGCAGCGCATCGACTAGCGGGGAGCTGTTTTTT.

Note on this clonotype: The junction departs from germline at one end; a sequencing error may be responsible. CDR3 region: CASSPAGGYNEQFF. The CDR3 DNA sequence: TGTGCCAGCAGTCCCGCCGGGGGGTACAATGAGCAGTTCTTC. J is TRBJ2-1 and V is TRBV5-1, with TRBD2 matching over 7 bases. The CDR3 covers 14 residues. Germline values: CDR1 SGHRS, CDR2 YFSETQ.

The rearrangement links TRBV5-8 to TRBJ1-2, with D uncertain. CDR1 is SGHTS, CDR2 YDEGEE, per germline. The CDR3 is 13 amino acids. The ends were cut back, 0 bases at V and 1 base at J, with 4 bases in the middle. CDR3 protein: CASSLDDNYGYTF. The CDR3 region has the DNA TGTGCCAGCAGCTTGGATGATAACTATGGCTACACCTTC.